These 18 T cell receptor beta chains were all obtained from the same sample, sequenced in a study of PD-1 blockade in mismatch repair-deficient tumors. Assay used: immunoSEQ multiplex PCR; TCRdb lists only in-frame clones, some missing. The sample includes 75,000 to 80,000 clones, approximately 78% seen only once; the top ten take roughly 6%. Specimen: peripheral blood, collected 44 weeks after starting pembrolizumab. The receptor set was obtained from an adult with mismatch repair-deficient cancer.

V gene TRBV5-1 combines with J gene TRBJ1-4, with TRBD1 identical over 12 bases. Per the germline V gene, CDR1 is SGHRS and CDR2 is YFSETQ. V lost 4 bases and J lost 12; bases outside the gene matches: 7. CDR3 size: 14 residues. The CDR3 DNA follows: TGCGCCAGCAGCCACCGGGACAGGGGGCAGGAACTGTTTTTT. Translated, it gives CASSHRDRGQELFF.

The J gene is TRBJ1-2, the V gene TRBV2, with D perhaps matching TRBD1 (5 bases). There are 16 residues in the CDR3. The ends were cut back, 7 bases at V and 7 bases at J, with 25 bases in the middle. Germline assignment: CDR1 SNHLY and CDR2 FYNNEI. CDR3 in DNA: TGTGCCAGCACCCCATCCGGTTCAAAAGGGACGCGTGGCTACACCTTC. It specifies CASTPSGSKGTRGYTF.

V gene TRBV9 combines with J gene TRBJ2-1; no clear D. Germline V gives CDR1 SGDLS, CDR2 YYNGEE. Deletions cut 4 bases from V and 5 bases from J, with 22 bases between. The length of the CDR3 is 17 residues. The CDR3 nucleotides are TGTGCCAGCAGCCCATGGATTTTCCTGTCCGACAACAATGAGCAGTTCTTC. This sequence encodes CASSPWIFLSDNNEQFF.

The chain combines TRBV7-6 with TRBJ2-2; 9 bases agree with TRBD2. Germline V gives CDR1 SGHVS, CDR2 FNYEAQ. The CDR3 has 16 residues. V dropped 5 bases and J dropped 0; count of bases not matched to a gene: 4. CDR3: CASSPAGGANTGELFF. The CDR3 DNA reads as TGTGCCAGCAGCCCCGCGGGGGGGGCGAACACCGGGGAGCTGTTTTTT. Looking up the rest from reference TRBV7-6 and TRBJ2-2 gives the full variable domain: GAGVSQSPRYKVTKRGQDVALRCDPISGHVSLYWYRQALGQGPEFLTYFNYEAQQDKSGLPNDRFSAERPEGSISTLTIQRTEQRDSAMYRCASSPAGGANTGELFFGEGSRLTVL.

This sequence joins TRBV19 and TRBJ1-4, with D unclear. CDR3 length: 13 residues. Deletions cut 5 bases from V and 7 bases from J, with 11 bases between. Germline CDR1 reads LNHDA; CDR2 reads SQIVND (reference sequence). The CDR3 loop reads CASSPQTGEKLFF. The CDR3 DNA reads as TGTGCCAGTAGTCCCCAAACTGGTGAAAAACTGTTTTTT.

The chain uses TRBV2 and TRBJ2-1; maybe TRBD2 (6 bases). V shed 3 bases and J shed 0 bases, with 9 bases lying between them. Germline V lookup: CDR1 SNHLY, CDR2 FYNNEI. This CDR3 has 15 amino acids. The CDR3 DNA follows: TGTGCCAGCAGTGATTTCGGGAGCTCCTACAATGAGCAGTTCTTC. It encodes CASSDFGSSYNEQFF. Using reference TRBV2 and TRBJ2-1 for the parts outside the CDR3, the full variable domain is EPEVTQTPSHQVTQMGQEVILRCVPISNHLYFYWYRQILGQKVEFLVSFYNNEISEKSEIFDDQFSVERPDGSNFTLKIRSTKLEDSAMYFCASSDFGSSYNEQFFGPGTRLTVL.

This clone was seen only once. This chain links TRBV5-1 with TRBJ2-3; TRBD1 matches at 7 bases. The CDR3 runs to 14 residues. Trimming at V came to 5 bases and at J to 3 bases, leaving 6 bases not matched to a gene. In germline, CDR1 is SGHRS, CDR2 YFSETQ. CDR3 DNA: TGCGCCAGCAGAGGGTCAGGGGGAACAGATACGCAGTATTTT. This translates into CASRGSGGTDTQYF.

This clone was observed a few times. V is TRBV5-1 and J is TRBJ1-1, with unresolved D. Trimming left V 0 bases short and J 13 bases short, with 10 bases between. Germline CDR1 and CDR2: SGHRS and YFSETQ. The CDR3 has 11 residues. CDR3 amino acids: CASSLGSWGFF. In DNA form, the CDR3 reads TGCGCCAGCAGCTTGGGATCCTGGGGTTTCTTT.

The genes are TRBV9 and TRBJ2-1, with 10 bases lining up with TRBD1. Unmatched junction bases numbered 7, after V lost 7 bases and J lost 6 bases. This CDR3 spans 14 amino acids. Germline V gives CDR1 SGDLS, CDR2 YYNGEE. The chain's CDR3 is CASGNRDRGNEQFF. In nucleotides, the CDR3 is TGTGCCAGCGGGAACAGGGACAGGGGCAATGAGCAGTTCTTC.

This clone was counted between two and nine times. The chain couples TRBV9 to TRBJ1-5; perhaps TRBD1 as D (6 bases). V was pared by 4 bases and J by 1 base, with 15 bases between. The CDR3 loop spans 16 amino acids. Germline V gene sequence: CDR1 SGDLS, CDR2 YYNGEE. Written as DNA, the CDR3 is TGTGCCAGCAGCCCCCACCCAGGGGTAAGCAATCAGCCCCAGCATTTT. Translation: CASSPHPGVSNQPQHF. Variable domain in full (rest from reference TRBV9 and TRBJ1-5): DSGVTQTPKHLITATGQRVTLRCSPRSGDLSVYWYQQSLDQGLQFLIQYYNGEERAKGNILERFSAQQFPDLHSELNLSSLELGDSALYFCASSPHPGVSNQPQHFGDGTRLSIL.

The chain combines TRBV5-5 with TRBJ2-7, with 8 bases identical to TRBD2. The CDR3 runs 15 residues. V lost 5 bases, J lost 2 bases, and 9 bases stayed unmatched. The germline gives CDR1 SGHKS, CDR2 YYEKEE (reference sequence). The CDR3 here is CASRHGLAETYEQYF. The DNA for the CDR3 is TGTGCCAGCAGACATGGACTAGCCGAGACCTACGAGCAGTACTTC.

This clone was picked up one time. The chain is built from TRBV30 and TRBJ2-2, with a tentative D call TRBD1 (5 bases). V lost 5 bases to trimming and J lost 4 bases, with 11 bases between them. This CDR3 has 13 amino acids. The germline gives CDR1 GTSNPN, CDR2 SVGIG (reference sequence). The DNA of the CDR3 is TGTGCCTGGCAGACAGTTGTCACCGGGGAGCTGTTTTTT. It codes for CAWQTVVTGELFF. Full variable domain (missing parts from reference TRBV30 and TRBJ2-2): SQTIHQWPATLVQPVGSPLSLECTVEGTSNPNLYWYRQAAGRGLQLLFYSVGIGQISSEVPQNLSASRPQDRQFILSSKKLLLSDSGFYLCAWQTVVTGELFFGEGSRLTVL.

The J gene is TRBJ2-1, the V gene TRBV9; 7 nucleotides line up with TRBD1. CDR3 length: 14 amino acids. J was trimmed by 9 bases and V by 3 bases; bases with no gene match: 9. Germline V CDR1 and CDR2: SGDLS, YYNGEE. The CDR3 sequence: CASSAGQYRGEQFF. CDR3 DNA: TGTGCCAGCAGCGCGGGACAGTACAGGGGTGAGCAGTTCTTC.

The V call is TRBV27, the J call TRBJ2-7; D is perhaps TRBD1 or TRBD2 (5 bases each). Germline CDR1 reads MNHEY; CDR2 reads SMNVEV (reference sequence). Between the trimmed V and J ends, which lost 3 bases and 1 base, there was a span of 13 bases. There are 15 residues in the CDR3. CDR3 amino acids: CASSLHGTDSYEQYF. CDR3 DNA sequence: TGTGCCAGCAGTTTGCACGGGACGGATTCCTACGAGCAGTACTTC.

In its sample, this clone was seen once. The chain joins TRBV5-8 to TRBJ1-1; D unresolved. This CDR3 is built from 14 residues. The V end lost 0 bases, the J end lost 1 base, and 7 bases lay between the germline ends. Germline CDR1 SGHTS, CDR2 YDEGEE. CDR3 loop: CASSLVPENTEAFF. In DNA form, the CDR3 reads TGTGCCAGCAGCTTGGTCCCGGAGAACACTGAAGCTTTCTTT.

The V and J genes are TRBV7-3 and TRBJ1-1, with D tentatively TRBD1 (5 bases). Trimming stripped 1 base from V and 2 bases from J, with 11 bases between. Germline V gene lookup returns CDR1 SGHTA and CDR2 FQGTGA. The CDR3 runs to 15 residues. The CDR3 DNA is TGTGCCAGCAGCTTAATCCGACAGCTAAACACTGAAGCTTTCTTT. Its translation: CASSLIRQLNTEAFF.

This clone was seen only once. The chain combines TRBV27 with TRBJ2-3, with TRBD2 identical over 7 bases. CDR3 length: 17 residues. Trimming removed 3 bases from V and 0 bases from J; junction bases left unmatched: 9. Germline CDR1 MNHEY, CDR2 SMNVEV (reference sequence). This chain's CDR3 is CASSFFPLAKSTDTQYF. DNA of the CDR3: TGTGCCAGCAGTTTCTTCCCACTAGCGAAAAGCACAGATACGCAGTATTTT.

The CDR3 DNA reads as TGTGCCAGCAGCTTTGGCGGGAGGACCTACGAGCAGTACTTC. Its translation: CASSFGGRTYEQYF. V gene TRBV11-2 combines with J gene TRBJ2-7, with 8 bases aligning to TRBD2. J gave up 2 bases and V 3 bases, and 3 bases lay outside the gene matches. CDR1 is SGHAT and CDR2 is FQNNGV in the germline V gene. The CDR3 has 14 residues.